One and the same sample provided the 14 T cell receptor beta chains below, sequenced in a study of vaccination and CD4 T cells after COVID-19. Treatment reported: roughly ten-day PBMC culture with coronavirus spike peptide pools or control peptides (ViraFEST assay). These TCRs' antigens remain unknown. Sequenced with the Oncomine TCR Beta short-read assay was DNA taken from cultured CD4+ T cells. TCRdb reprocessed the PCR reads with MiXCR, giving one entry per CDR3 protein. This sample has 20,000 or so distinct CDR3 sequences, with about two fifths found just once. The sample taken for sequencing was CD4+ T cells from blood, cultured in vitro. These receptors were collected from a human donor who had recovered from COVID-19.

This chain links TRBV5-1 with TRBJ1-2; 7 bases align to TRBD1. The ends lost 0 bases at V and 1 base at J; junction bases unmatched: 3. Germline CDR1 reads SGHRS; CDR2 reads YFSETQ. The CDR3 sequence is 15 residues long. In DNA form, the CDR3 reads TGCGCCAGCAGCTTGGCGGGACAGAATAACTATGGCTACACCTTC. This codes for CASSLAGQNNYGYTF.

The chain uses TRBV5-6 and TRBJ1-1; a weak D match, TRBD1 (6 bases). The V gene lost 9 bases and the J gene lost 0 bases, with 15 bases spanning the gap. The V gene's germline CDR1 is SGHDT and CDR2 YYEEEE. The CDR3 runs to 14 residues. As DNA, the CDR3 is TGTGCCACCCGACGAGGGGGACTGAACACTGAAGCTTTCTTT. This translates into CATRRGGLNTEAFF.

The chain joins TRBV7-8 to TRBJ2-7; no firm D call. CDR1 is SGHVS, CDR2 FQNEAQ, per germline. CDR3 length: 11 residues. Trimming shortened V by 3 bases and J by 7 bases, and 7 bases separated the two germline ends. CDR3 amino acids: CASSLMREQYF. The CDR3 coding sequence is TGTGCCAGCAGCTTGATGCGGGAGCAGTACTTC.

The rearrangement links TRBV7-2 to TRBJ1-1; D may be TRBD1 (6 bases). CDR1 and CDR2 (germline): SGHTA, FQGNSA. The CDR3 sequence is 13 residues long. With 5 bases removed from V and 3 bases from J, the gap between germline ends came to 10 bases. The chain's CDR3 is CASSTRQDTEAFF. In DNA form, the CDR3 reads TGTGCCAGCAGCACGCGACAGGACACTGAAGCTTTCTTT.

This clonotype was seen a handful of times. This chain joins TRBV6-2 or TRBV6-3 and TRBJ1-1; D is perhaps TRBD1 (6 bases). The CDR3 is 12 amino acids. Trimming pared 6 bases from V and 10 bases from J, leaving 15 bases between. CDR1 is MNHEY and CDR2 is SVGEGT in the germline V gene. CDR3 region: CASSPMRGGAFF. For the CDR3, the DNA is TGTGCCAGCAGCCCGATGAGAGGGGGAGCTTTCTTT.

This chain joins TRBV12-3 or TRBV12-4 and TRBJ2-2; tentative D call: TRBD1 (6 bases). Between the trimmed V and J ends, which lost 6 bases and 6 bases, there was a span of 11 bases. The CDR3 spans 13 residues. Here the CDR3 reads CASRGTSAGELFF. CDR3 coding DNA: TGTGCCAGCAGGGGGACATCGGCCGGGGAGCTGTTTTTT.

This sequence joins TRBV19 and TRBJ2-2; 9 bases are a match to TRBD2. Losses at the gene ends were 3 bases for V and 0 bases for J; bases not matched to a gene: 8. The CDR3 consists of 18 residues. The V gene's germline CDR1 is LNHDA and CDR2 SQIVND (reference sequence). The CDR3 region is CASSMVLAGLTNTGELFF. For the CDR3, the DNA is TGTGCCAGTAGTATGGTCCTAGCGGGGCTAACGAACACCGGGGAGCTGTTTTTT.

The V gene is TRBV6-5, the J gene TRBJ2-7, with a weak D call TRBD1 (6 bases). V was clipped by 2 bases and J by 6 bases, with 11 bases between them. CDR1 is MNHEY, CDR2 SVGAGI, per germline. The CDR3 totals 13 residues. The CDR3 DNA sequence: TGTGCCAGCAGTTACAACAGGGTTGGCGAGCAGTACTTC. This codes for CASSYNRVGEQYF.

The genes are TRBV28 and TRBJ2-7; 8 nucleotides agree with TRBD1. The V gene's germline CDR1 is MDHEN and CDR2 SYDVKM. This CDR3 has 20 residues. The junction had 28 bases not matched to a gene; V was cut back by 6 bases and J by 6 bases. CDR3 residues: CASSYGGWFSGTGHLREQYF. The CDR3 coding sequence is TGTGCCAGCAGCTACGGCGGGTGGTTCTCGGGGACAGGACATTTACGCGAGCAGTACTTC.

J is TRBJ1-2 and V is TRBV11-2; D might be TRBD1 (6 bases). This CDR3 contains 15 residues. Trimming removed 5 bases from V and 6 bases from J, with 19 bases in between. CDR1 and CDR2 from the germline V gene are SGHAT and FQNNGV. Written as DNA, the CDR3 is TGTGCCAGCAGCACTAGGTGGGCAGGGGAGGATGGCTACACCTTC. It encodes CASSTRWAGEDGYTF.

CDR3 amino acids: CASSTGRNYGYTF. CDR3 nucleotides: TGTGCCAGTAGTACTGGACGTAACTATGGCTACACCTTC. The V and J genes are TRBV19 and TRBJ1-2; D is uncertain. There are 13 residues in the CDR3. V was pared by 4 bases and J by 1 base, with 7 bases between. The V gene's germline CDR1 is LNHDA and CDR2 SQIVND (reference sequence).

The rearrangement joins TRBV5-1 to TRBJ2-7; TRBD1 matches at 9 bases. Trimming cost V 3 bases and J 5 bases; bases outside gene matches: 6. This CDR3 contains 14 residues. Germline CDR1 reads SGHRS; CDR2 reads YFSETQ. CDR3 residues: CASSSQGASNEQYF. CDR3 nucleotide sequence: TGCGCCAGCAGCTCACAGGGGGCATCTAACGAGCAGTACTTC. The whole variable domain, remainder taken from reference TRBV5-1 and TRBJ2-7, is KAGVTQTPRYLIKTRGQQVTLSCSPISGHRSVSWYQQTPGQGLQFLFEYFSETQRNKGNFPGRFSGRQFSNSRSEMNVSTLELGDSALYLCASSSQGASNEQYFGPGTRLTVT.

CDR3 nucleotide sequence: TGTGCCAGCAGTTTAATTGGGACCACTCGCAATCAGCCCCAGCATTTT. Encoded protein: CASSLIGTTRNQPQHF. The chain is built from TRBV27 and TRBJ1-5, with D perhaps TRBD1 (5 bases). Germline lookup yields CDR1 MNHEY and CDR2 SMNVEV (reference sequence). The CDR3 loop spans 16 amino acids. Trimming pared 2 bases from V and 2 bases from J, leaving 13 bases between.

This chain links TRBV27 with TRBJ2-7; 14 positions agree with TRBD2. Trimming took 10 bases from V and 3 from J; bases not matched to a gene: 11. Germline CDR1 is MNHEY and CDR2 is SMNVEV (reference sequence). The length of the CDR3 is 16 residues. Here the CDR3 reads CATLTSGRAWNYEQYF. In DNA, the CDR3 is TGTGCCACCCTGACTAGCGGGAGGGCCTGGAACTACGAGCAGTACTTC.